The entry below gives a single T cell receptor beta chain sequence along with its context. The record originates from a study of blood T cell repertoires in COVID-19. Study-level information: COVID-19 samples, acute and convalescent, were from the United States, Italy and Spain.

Deletions cut 1 base from V and 1 base from J, with 14 bases between. The CDR3 totals 16 residues. Germline V gene sequence: CDR1 GTSNPN, CDR2 SVGIG (reference sequence). In the source study's methods: Reference gene primers were amplified, and this amplification served to estimate nucleated cell counts. TCRdb's table, derived via immunoSEQ multiplex PCR, lists solely in-frame clones and lacks some. V, J and clone size are those of that table, while D and trimming were read from the DNA. The data show tens of thousands of clones, with just over 85% seen just once and roughly 10% held by the top ten. This receptor was taken from a man in his sixties or seventies with active COVID-19. The chain employs TRBV30 and TRBJ1-5, with D hard to call. The sample comprised peripheral blood. This CDR3 is CAWSAPTSISNQPQHF. The CDR3, as DNA: TGTGCCTGGAGTGCCCCCACGAGTATAAGCAATCAGCCCCAGCATTTT.